This T cell receptor (beta chain) was obtained from a study of beta chain features in type 1 diabetes. Across the study: Age, gender and cell yields were alike across patients and healthy donors.

Findings and caveats of the study: Moderately but significantly shorter TCRB CDR3s were found in Type 1 diabetes patients in all four CD4+ subsets.

About this clone itself: Its target is unknown.

Expressed TCRB transcripts were sequenced, since all the RNA that had been isolated was reverse transcribed. Profiling relied on immunoSEQ multiplex PCR, and the TCRdb table lists in-frame clones only, not all of them. Here the sample spans under 300,000 clones, over 11% being singletons. This receptor was obtained from a man aged 25 to 40 with type 1 diabetes. The sample comprised naive CD4+ T cells from blood.

The chain's CDR3 is CAWSSPSSYNSPLHF. CDR3 sequence (DNA): TGTGCCTGGAGTAGCCCGAGCTCCTATAATTCACCCCTCCACTTT. The genes are TRBV30 and TRBJ1-6; the D is unclear. CDR1 and CDR2 (germline): GTSNPN, SVGIG (reference sequence). The length of the CDR3 is 15 residues. V was trimmed by 2 bases and J by 0 bases, leaving 8 bases between them. Drawing the rest from reference TRBV30 and TRBJ1-6, the complete variable domain is SQTIHQWPATLVQPVGSPLSLECTVEGTSNPNLYWYRQAAGRGLQLLFYSVGIGQISSEVPQNLSASRPQDRQFILSSKKLLLSDSGFYLCAWSSPSSYNSPLHFGNGTRLTVT.